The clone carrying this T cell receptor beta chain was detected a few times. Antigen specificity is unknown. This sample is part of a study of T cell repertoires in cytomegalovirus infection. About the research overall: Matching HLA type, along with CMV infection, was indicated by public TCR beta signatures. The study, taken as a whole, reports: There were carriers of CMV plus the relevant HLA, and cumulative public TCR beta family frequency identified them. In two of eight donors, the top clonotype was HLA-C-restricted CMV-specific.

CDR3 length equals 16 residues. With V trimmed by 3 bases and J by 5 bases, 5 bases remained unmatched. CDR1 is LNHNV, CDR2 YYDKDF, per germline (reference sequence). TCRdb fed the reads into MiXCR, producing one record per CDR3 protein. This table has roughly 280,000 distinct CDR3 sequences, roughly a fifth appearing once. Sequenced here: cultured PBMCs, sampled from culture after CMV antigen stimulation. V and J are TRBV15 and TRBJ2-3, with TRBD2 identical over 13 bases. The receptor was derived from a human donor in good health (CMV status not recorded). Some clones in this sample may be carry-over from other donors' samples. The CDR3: CATSSKTSGREDTQYF. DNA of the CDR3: TGTGCCACCAGCAGCAAAACTAGCGGGAGGGAAGATACGCAGTATTTT.